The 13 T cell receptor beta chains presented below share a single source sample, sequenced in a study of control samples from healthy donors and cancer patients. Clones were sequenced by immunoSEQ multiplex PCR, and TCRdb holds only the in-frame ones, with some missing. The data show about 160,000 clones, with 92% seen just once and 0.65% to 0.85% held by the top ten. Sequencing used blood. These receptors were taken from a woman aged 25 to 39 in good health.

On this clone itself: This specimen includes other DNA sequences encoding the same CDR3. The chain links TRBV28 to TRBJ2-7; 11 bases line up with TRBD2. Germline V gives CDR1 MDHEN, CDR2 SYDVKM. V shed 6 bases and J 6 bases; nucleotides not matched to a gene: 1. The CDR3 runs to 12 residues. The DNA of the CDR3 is TGTGCCAGCAGCCTAGCGGGAGGCGAGCAGTACTTC. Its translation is CASSLAGGEQYF.

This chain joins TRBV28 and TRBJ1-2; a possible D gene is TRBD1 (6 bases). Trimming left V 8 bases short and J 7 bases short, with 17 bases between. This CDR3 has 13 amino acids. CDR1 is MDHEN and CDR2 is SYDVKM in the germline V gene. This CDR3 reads CASFAQGRLGYTF. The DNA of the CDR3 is TGTGCCAGCTTCGCACAGGGCCGGCTTGGCTACACCTTC.

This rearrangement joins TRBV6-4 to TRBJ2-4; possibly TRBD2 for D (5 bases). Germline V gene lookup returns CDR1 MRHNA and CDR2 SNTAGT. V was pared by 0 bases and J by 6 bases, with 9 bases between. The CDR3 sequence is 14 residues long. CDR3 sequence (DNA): TGTGCCAGCAGTGACTCGAGAGGGTCAAACATTCAGTACTTC. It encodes CASSDSRGSNIQYF.

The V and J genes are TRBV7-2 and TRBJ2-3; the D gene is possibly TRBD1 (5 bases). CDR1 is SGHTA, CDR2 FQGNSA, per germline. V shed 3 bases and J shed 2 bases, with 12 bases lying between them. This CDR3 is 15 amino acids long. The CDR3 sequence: CASSFQGWFTDTQYF. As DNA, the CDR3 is TGTGCCAGCAGCTTCCAGGGTTGGTTCACAGATACGCAGTATTTT.

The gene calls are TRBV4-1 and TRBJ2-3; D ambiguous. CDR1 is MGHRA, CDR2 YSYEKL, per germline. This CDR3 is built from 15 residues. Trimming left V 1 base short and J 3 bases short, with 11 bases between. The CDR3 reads CASSQVQPRTDTQYF. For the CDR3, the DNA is TGCGCCAGCAGCCAAGTACAACCTCGGACAGATACGCAGTATTTT.

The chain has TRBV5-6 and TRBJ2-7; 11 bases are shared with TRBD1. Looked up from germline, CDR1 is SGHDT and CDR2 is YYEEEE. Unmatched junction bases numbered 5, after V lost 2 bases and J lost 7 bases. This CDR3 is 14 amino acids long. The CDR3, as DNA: TGTGCCAGCAGCTTTAGGACAGGGGGCAGGGAGCAGTACTTC. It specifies CASSFRTGGREQYF.

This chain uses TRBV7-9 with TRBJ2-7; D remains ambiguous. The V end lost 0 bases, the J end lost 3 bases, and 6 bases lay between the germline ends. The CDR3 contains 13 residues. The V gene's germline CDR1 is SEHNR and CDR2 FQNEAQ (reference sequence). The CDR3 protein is CASSLALNYEQYF. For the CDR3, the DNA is TGTGCCAGCAGCTTAGCGCTAAACTACGAGCAGTACTTC.

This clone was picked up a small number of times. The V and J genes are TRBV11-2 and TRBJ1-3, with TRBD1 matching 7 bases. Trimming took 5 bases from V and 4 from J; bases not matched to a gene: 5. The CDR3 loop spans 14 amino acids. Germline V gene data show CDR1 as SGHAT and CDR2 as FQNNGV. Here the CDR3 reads CASSPDRAGNTIYF. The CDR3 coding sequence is TGTGCCAGCAGCCCCGACAGGGCAGGAAACACCATATATTTT.

CDR3 bases: TGTGCCACCAGTGATTTACTAGCGGCTTACAATGAGCAGTTCTTC. The encoded protein is CATSDLLAAYNEQFF. The chain combines TRBV24-1 with TRBJ2-1; 8 positions agree with TRBD2. The CDR3 loop spans 15 amino acids. V lost 1 base and J lost 4; bases outside the gene matches: 2. Per the germline V gene, CDR1 is KGHDR and CDR2 is SFDVKD.

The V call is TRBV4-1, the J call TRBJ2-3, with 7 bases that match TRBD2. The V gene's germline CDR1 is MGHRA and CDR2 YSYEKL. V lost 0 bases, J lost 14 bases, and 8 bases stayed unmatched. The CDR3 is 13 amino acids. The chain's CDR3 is CASSQEPKAGRYF. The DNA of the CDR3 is TGCGCCAGCAGCCAAGAGCCTAAAGCGGGGAGGTATTTT.

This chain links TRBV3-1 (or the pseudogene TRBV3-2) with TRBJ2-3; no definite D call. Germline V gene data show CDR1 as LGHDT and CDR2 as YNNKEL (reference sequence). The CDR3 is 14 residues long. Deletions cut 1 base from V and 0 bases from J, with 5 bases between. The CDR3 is CASSQGASTDTQYF. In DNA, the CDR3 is TGTGCCAGCAGCCAAGGAGCGAGCACAGATACGCAGTATTTT.

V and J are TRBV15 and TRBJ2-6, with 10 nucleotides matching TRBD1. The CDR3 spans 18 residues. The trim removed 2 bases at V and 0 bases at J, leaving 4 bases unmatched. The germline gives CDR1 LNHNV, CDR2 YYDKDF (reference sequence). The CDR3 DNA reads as TGTGCCACCAGCAGATCCAGGACAGGGGGCTCTGGGGCCAACGTCCTGACTTTC. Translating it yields CATSRSRTGGSGANVLTF.

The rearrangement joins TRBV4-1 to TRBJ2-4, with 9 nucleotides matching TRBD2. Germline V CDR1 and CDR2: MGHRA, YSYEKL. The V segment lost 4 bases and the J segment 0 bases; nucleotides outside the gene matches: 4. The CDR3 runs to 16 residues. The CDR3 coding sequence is TGCGCCAGCAGCCCTGGACTAGCGCTAGCCAAAAACATTCAGTACTTC. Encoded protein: CASSPGLALAKNIQYF.